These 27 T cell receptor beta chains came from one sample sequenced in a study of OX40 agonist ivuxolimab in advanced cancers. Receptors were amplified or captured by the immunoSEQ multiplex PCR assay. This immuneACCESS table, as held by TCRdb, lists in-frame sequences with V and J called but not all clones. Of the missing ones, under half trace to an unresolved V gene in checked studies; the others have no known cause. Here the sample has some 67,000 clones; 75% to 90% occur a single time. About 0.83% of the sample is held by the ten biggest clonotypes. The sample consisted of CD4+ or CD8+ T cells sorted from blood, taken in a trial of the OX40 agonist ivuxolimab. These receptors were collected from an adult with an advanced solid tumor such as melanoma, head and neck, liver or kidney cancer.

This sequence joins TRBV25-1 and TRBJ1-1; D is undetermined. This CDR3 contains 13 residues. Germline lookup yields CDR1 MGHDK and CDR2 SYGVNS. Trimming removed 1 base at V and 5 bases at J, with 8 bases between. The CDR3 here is CASSESGRTEAFF. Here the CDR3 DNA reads TGTGCCAGCAGTGAATCTGGAAGAACTGAAGCTTTCTTT.

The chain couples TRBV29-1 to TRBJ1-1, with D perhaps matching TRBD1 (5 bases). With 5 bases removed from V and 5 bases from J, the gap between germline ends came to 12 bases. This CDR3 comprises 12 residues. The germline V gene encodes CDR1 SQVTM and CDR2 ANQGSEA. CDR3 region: CSVSGGETEAFF. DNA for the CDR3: TGCAGCGTTTCGGGGGGTGAAACTGAAGCTTTCTTT. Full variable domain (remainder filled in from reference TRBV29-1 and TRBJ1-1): SAVISQKPSRDICQRGTSLTIQCQVDSQVTMMFWYRQQPGQSLTLIATANQGSEATYESGFVIDKFPISRPNLTFSTLTVSNMSPEDSSIYLCSVSGGETEAFFGQGTRLTVV.

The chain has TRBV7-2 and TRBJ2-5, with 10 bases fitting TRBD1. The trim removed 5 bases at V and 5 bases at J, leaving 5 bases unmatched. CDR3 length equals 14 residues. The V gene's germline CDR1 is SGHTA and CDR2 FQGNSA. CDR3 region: CASSHDRGLETQYF. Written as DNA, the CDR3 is TGTGCCAGCAGCCATGACAGGGGGCTGGAGACCCAGTACTTC.

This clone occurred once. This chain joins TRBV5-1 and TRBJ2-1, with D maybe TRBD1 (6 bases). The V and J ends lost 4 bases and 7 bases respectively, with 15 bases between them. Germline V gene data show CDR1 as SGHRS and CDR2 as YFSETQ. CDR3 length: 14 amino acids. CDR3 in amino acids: CASSPGQSVNEQFF. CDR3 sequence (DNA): TGCGCCAGCAGCCCCGGACAGTCAGTGAATGAGCAGTTCTTC.

The CDR3 here is CASSYKQARHTDTQYF. CDR3 nucleotide sequence: TGTGCCAGCAGTTACAAACAGGCCCGACACACAGATACGCAGTATTTT. V is TRBV6-6 and J is TRBJ2-3; D is possibly TRBD1 (5 bases). Per germline, CDR1 MNHNY and CDR2 SVGAGI (reference sequence). The CDR3 length is 16 residues. V was trimmed by 2 bases and J by 2 bases, leaving 14 bases between them.

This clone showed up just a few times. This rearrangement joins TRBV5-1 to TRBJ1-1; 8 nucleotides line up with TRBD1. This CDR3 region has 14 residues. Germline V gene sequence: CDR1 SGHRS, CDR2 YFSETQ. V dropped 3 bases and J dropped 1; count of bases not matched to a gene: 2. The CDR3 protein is CASSSTGANTEAFF. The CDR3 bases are TGCGCCAGCAGCTCGACAGGGGCGAACACTGAAGCTTTCTTT.

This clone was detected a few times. Here the CDR3 reads CASSYGEASPLHF. CDR3 DNA: TGTGCCAGCAGTTACGGAGAGGCTTCACCCCTCCACTTT. V and J are TRBV6-5 and TRBJ1-6, with no clear D. Germline V gene data show CDR1 as MNHEY and CDR2 as SVGAGI. There are 13 residues in the CDR3. Deletions cut 2 bases from V and 9 bases from J, with 8 bases between.

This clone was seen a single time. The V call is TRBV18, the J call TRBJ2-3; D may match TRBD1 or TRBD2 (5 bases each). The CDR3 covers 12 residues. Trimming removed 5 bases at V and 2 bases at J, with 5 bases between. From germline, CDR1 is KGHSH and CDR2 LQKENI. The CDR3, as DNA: TGTGCCAGCTCAGGGACCACAGATACGCAGTATTTT. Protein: CASSGTTDTQYF.

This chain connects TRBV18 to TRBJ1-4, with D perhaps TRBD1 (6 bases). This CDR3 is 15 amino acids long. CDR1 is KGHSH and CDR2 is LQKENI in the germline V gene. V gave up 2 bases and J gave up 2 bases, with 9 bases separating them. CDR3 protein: CASSPNQGTNEKLFF. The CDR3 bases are TGTGCCAGCTCACCAAATCAGGGGACTAATGAAAAACTGTTTTTT.

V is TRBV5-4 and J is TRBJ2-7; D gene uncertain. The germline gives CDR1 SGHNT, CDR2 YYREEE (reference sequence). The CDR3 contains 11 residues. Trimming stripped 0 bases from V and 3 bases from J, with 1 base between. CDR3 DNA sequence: TGTGCCAGCAGCTTGGGCTACGAGCAGTACTTC. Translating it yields CASSLGYEQYF.

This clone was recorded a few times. CDR3: CAWIGGWGGESTEAFF. In DNA form, the CDR3 reads TGTGCCTGGATAGGGGGTTGGGGCGGGGAATCCACTGAAGCTTTCTTT. This chain uses TRBV30 with TRBJ1-1, with D perhaps matching TRBD1 (6 bases). The V and J ends lost 4 bases and 4 bases respectively, with 22 bases between them. Germline-derived CDR1 and CDR2 are GTSNPN and SVGIG (reference sequence). The CDR3 totals 16 residues.

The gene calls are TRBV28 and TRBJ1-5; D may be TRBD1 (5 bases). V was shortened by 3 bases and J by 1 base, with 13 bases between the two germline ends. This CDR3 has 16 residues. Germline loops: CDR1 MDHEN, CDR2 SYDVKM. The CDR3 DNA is TGTGCCAGCAGTTTGGCAGGGAGCCCAAGCAATCAGCCCCAGCATTTT. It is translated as CASSLAGSPSNQPQHF.

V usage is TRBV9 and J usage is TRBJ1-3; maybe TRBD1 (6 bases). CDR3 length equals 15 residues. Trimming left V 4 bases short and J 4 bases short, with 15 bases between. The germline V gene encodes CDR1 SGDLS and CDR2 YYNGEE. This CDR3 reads CASSFSGGLGNTIYF. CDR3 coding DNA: TGTGCCAGCAGCTTCAGCGGGGGGCTAGGAAACACCATATATTTT.

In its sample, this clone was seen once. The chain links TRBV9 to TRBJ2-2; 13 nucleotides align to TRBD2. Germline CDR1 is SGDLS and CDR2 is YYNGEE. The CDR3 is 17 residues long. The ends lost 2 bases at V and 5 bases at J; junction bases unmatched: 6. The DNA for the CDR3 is TGTGCCAGCAGCGTCGGGACTAGCGGGGCGGGAACCGGGGAGCTGTTTTTT. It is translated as CASSVGTSGAGTGELFF.

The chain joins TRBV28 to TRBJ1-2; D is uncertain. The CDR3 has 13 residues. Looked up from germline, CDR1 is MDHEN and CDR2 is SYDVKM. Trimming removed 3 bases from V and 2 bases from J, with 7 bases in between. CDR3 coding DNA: TGTGCCAGCAGTTTGGACGGAAACTATGGCTACACCTTC. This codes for CASSLDGNYGYTF.

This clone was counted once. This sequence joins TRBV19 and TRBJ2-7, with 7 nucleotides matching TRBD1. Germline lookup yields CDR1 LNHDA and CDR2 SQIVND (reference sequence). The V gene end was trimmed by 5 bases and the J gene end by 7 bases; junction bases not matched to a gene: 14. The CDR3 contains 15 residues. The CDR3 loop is CASSPQRTGRGEQYF. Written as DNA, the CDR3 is TGTGCCAGTAGTCCCCAAAGGACAGGTCGGGGAGAGCAGTACTTC.

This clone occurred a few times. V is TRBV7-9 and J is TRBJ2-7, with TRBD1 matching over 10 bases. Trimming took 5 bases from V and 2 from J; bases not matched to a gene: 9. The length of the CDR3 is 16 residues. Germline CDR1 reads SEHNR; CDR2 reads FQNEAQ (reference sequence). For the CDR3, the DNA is TGTGCCAGCAGCCCTTGGGACAGGGGTTCGGCCTACGAGCAGTACTTC. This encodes CASSPWDRGSAYEQYF.

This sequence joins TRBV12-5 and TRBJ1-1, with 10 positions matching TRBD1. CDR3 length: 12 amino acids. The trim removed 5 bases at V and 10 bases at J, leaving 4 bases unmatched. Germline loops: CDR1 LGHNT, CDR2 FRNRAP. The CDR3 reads CASGRQGAGAFF. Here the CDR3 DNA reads TGTGCTAGTGGTAGACAGGGGGCGGGAGCTTTCTTT.

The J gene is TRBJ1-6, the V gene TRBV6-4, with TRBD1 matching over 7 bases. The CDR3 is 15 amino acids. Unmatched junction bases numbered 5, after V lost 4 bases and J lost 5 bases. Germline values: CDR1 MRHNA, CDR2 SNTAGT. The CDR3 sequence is CASSVTGTDNSPLHF. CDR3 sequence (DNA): TGTGCCAGCAGTGTGACCGGGACAGATAATTCACCCCTCCACTTT.

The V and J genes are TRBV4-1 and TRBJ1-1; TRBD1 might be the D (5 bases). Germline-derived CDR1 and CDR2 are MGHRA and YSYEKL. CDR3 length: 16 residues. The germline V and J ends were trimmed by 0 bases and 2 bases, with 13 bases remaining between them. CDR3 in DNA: TGCGCCAGCAGCCAAGATAAGGGACGGGGCAACACTGAAGCTTTCTTT. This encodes CASSQDKGRGNTEAFF.

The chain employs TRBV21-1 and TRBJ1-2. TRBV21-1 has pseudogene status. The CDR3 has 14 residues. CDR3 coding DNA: TGTGCCAGCAGTTACCCCAGCTCTAACTATGGCTACACCTTC. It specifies CASSYPSSNYGYTF.

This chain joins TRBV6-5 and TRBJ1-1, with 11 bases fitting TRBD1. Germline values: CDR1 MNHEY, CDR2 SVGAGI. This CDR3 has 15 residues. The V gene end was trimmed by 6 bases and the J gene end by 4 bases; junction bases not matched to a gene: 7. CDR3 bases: TGTGCCAGCAGAGGACAGGGGGCTGGGAGCACTGAAGCTTTCTTT. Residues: CASRGQGAGSTEAFF.

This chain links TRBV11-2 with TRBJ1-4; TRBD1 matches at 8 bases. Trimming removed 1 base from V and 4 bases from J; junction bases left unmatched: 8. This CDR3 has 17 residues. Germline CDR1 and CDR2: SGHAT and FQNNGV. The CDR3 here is CASSLADREGHNEKLFF. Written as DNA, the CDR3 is TGTGCCAGCAGCTTAGCGGACAGGGAAGGCCATAATGAAAAACTGTTTTTT.

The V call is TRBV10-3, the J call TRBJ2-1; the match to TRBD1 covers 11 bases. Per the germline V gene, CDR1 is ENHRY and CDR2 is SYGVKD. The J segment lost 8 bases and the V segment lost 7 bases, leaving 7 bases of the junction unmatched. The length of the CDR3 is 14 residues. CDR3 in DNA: TGTGCCATCAAACCGGGACAGGGGGTCCATGAGCAGTTCTTC. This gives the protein CAIKPGQGVHEQFF.

The CDR3 coding sequence is TGTGCCAGCAGTACGACAGGGCTGAACACTGAAGCTTTCTTT. It specifies CASSTTGLNTEAFF. The chain recombines TRBV28 with TRBJ1-1; 7 bases fit TRBD1. CDR3 size: 14 residues. Germline CDR1 is MDHEN and CDR2 is SYDVKM. V dropped 5 bases and J dropped 0; count of bases not matched to a gene: 3.

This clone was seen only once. For the CDR3, the DNA is TGTGCCAGCAGCCCCGGAATGAACACTGAAGCTTTCTTT. Its translation: CASSPGMNTEAFF. This chain links TRBV7-2 with TRBJ1-1; D gene uncertain. V was trimmed by 5 bases and J by 0 bases, leaving 7 bases between them. The CDR3 is 13 amino acids. The germline gives CDR1 SGHTA, CDR2 FQGNSA. Drawing the rest from reference TRBV7-2 and TRBJ1-1, the complete variable domain is GAGVSQSPSNKVTEKGKDVELRCDPISGHTALYWYRQSLGQGLEFLIYFQGNSAPDKSGLPSDRFSAERTGGSVSTLTIQRTQQEDSAVYLCASSPGMNTEAFFGQGTRLTVV.

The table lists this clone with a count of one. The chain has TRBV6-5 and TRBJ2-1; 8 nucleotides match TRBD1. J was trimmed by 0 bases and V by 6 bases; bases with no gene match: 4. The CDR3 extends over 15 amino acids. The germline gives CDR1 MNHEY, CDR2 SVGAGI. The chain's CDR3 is CASRGGQGSYNEQFF. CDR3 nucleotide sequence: TGTGCCAGCAGAGGTGGACAGGGCTCCTACAATGAGCAGTTCTTC.